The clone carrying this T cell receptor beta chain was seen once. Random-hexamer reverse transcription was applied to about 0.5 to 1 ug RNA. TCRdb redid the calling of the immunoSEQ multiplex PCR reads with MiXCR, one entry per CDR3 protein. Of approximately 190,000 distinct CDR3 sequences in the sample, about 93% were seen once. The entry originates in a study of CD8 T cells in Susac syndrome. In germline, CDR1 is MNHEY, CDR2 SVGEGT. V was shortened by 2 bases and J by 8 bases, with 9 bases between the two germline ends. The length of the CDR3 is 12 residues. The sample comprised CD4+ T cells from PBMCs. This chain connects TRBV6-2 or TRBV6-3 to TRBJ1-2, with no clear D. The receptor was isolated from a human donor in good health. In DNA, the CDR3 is TGTGCCAGCAGTTACACCCGTAGCGGCTACACCTTC. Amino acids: CASSYTRSGYTF.